This passage covers 10 T cell receptor beta chains from one sample sequenced in a study of shared T cell receptors in the human thymus. Method: immunoSEQ multiplex PCR; TCRdb's copy keeps in-frame clones and lacks some. This table has some 640,000 clones, about 89% appearing once. This sample also appeared in a second study, on human thymus T cells.

Input material: thymocytes. The receptors were sampled from a boy under two years old with a congenital heart defect.

The rearrangement joins TRBV5-1 to TRBJ2-7; D may be TRBD1 (6 bases). The germline V gene has CDR1 SGHRS and CDR2 YFSETQ. V lost 5 bases, J lost 1 base, and 13 bases lay in between. The CDR3 contains 14 residues. In DNA, the CDR3 is TGCGCCAGCAGGTTTGACAGGCCATCCTACGAGCAGTACTTC. Translating gives CASRFDRPSYEQYF.

The sample holds one count of this clone. The chain joins TRBV12-5 to TRBJ2-2; TRBD1 is a possible D gene (5 bases). The germline V gene encodes CDR1 LGHNT and CDR2 FRNRAP. V was pared by 2 bases and J by 6 bases, with 13 bases between. CDR3 size: 15 residues. CDR3 DNA sequence: TGTGCTAGTGGTTTGACCTCCCCAGGGTCCGGGGAGCTGTTTTTT. Residues: CASGLTSPGSGELFF.

This chain connects TRBV4-3 to TRBJ2-1, with TRBD2 matching 7 bases. The CDR3 loop spans 18 amino acids. The germline CDR1 and CDR2 sequences are LGHNA and YSLEER. The V segment lost 0 bases and the J segment 9 bases; nucleotides outside the gene matches: 17. The CDR3 DNA is TGCGCCAGCAGCCAAGATGACGGCATGGCGCGGGAGAGGAGTGAGCAGTTCTTC. This encodes CASSQDDGMARERSEQFF.

The chain combines TRBV19 with TRBJ1-2; 7 nucleotides match TRBD1. The V gene's germline CDR1 is LNHDA and CDR2 SQIVND (reference sequence). The CDR3 has 15 residues. J was trimmed by 5 bases and V by 7 bases; bases with no gene match: 13. The CDR3 coding sequence is TGTGCCAGTACCCCCGGCCGGGGACAGCCGTATGGCTACACCTTC. Encoded protein: CASTPGRGQPYGYTF.

The rearrangement links TRBV28 to TRBJ2-3, with 9 bases matching TRBD1. In germline, CDR1 is MDHEN, CDR2 SYDVKM. V lost 3 bases, J lost 3 bases, and 10 bases stayed unmatched. There are 17 residues in the CDR3. The CDR3 loop is CASSFEGTGRGTDTQYF. CDR3 coding DNA: TGTGCCAGCAGTTTTGAAGGGACAGGGAGGGGAACAGATACGCAGTATTTT.

This clone has a handful of counts. The chain couples TRBV5-1 to TRBJ2-7; TRBD1 matches 8 bases. Trimming at V came to 1 base and at J to 5 bases, leaving 8 bases not matched to a gene. CDR3 length equals 15 residues. CDR1 and CDR2 from the germline V gene are SGHRS and YFSETQ. The CDR3 spells CASSLRPSGGDEQYF. The DNA for the CDR3 is TGCGCCAGCAGCTTGCGACCCTCAGGGGGCGACGAGCAGTACTTC.

This chain links TRBV18 with TRBJ2-3; a possible D gene is TRBD2 (5 bases). The CDR3 covers 14 residues. Trimming removed 5 bases from V and 2 bases from J, with 11 bases in between. Germline lookup yields CDR1 KGHSH and CDR2 LQKENI. CDR3 in amino acids: CASSEGRHTDTQYF. CDR3 bases: TGTGCCAGCTCAGAAGGGAGACACACAGATACGCAGTATTTT.

The genes are TRBV2 and TRBJ2-7, with TRBD1 as a possible D gene (5 bases). V was clipped by 2 bases and J by 4 bases, with 15 bases between them. Germline V gene sequence: CDR1 SNHLY, CDR2 FYNNEI. CDR3 length: 15 amino acids. The CDR3 DNA reads TGTGCCAGCAGTGAAATTAGCAGGGTCAGGTACGAGCAGTACTTC. This codes for CASSEISRVRYEQYF.

The V gene is TRBV6-1, the J gene TRBJ2-7; 10 bases map to TRBD2. V was clipped by 2 bases and J by 3 bases; unmatched bases: 13. Germline V gene sequence: CDR1 MNHNS, CDR2 SASEGT. CDR3 length: 18 residues. CDR3: CASSERLSGRVPVYEQYF. The CDR3 nucleotides read TGTGCCAGCAGTGAAAGGTTAAGCGGGAGGGTCCCCGTCTACGAGCAGTACTTC.

The rearrangement uses TRBV4-2 and TRBJ2-1, with D unclear. The CDR3 runs 14 residues. The germline V gene encodes CDR1 LGHNA and CDR2 YNFKEQ. Trimming left V 0 bases short and J 5 bases short, with 8 bases between. The CDR3: CASSQDCLHNEQFF. Written as DNA, the CDR3 is TGTGCCAGCAGCCAAGATTGTCTCCACAATGAGCAGTTCTTC.